A single sample is the source of the 29 T cell receptor beta chains below, sequenced in a study of control samples from healthy donors and cancer patients. Assay used: immunoSEQ multiplex PCR; TCRdb lists only in-frame clones, some missing. The table shows about 150,000 clones, with 85% to 95% occurring only once. Material: blood. The receptors come from a man aged 35 to 55 in good health.

In nucleotides, the CDR3 is TGTGCCAGCAGTGTTGAGGGTAGCAATCAGCCCCAGCATTTT. Translating gives CASSVEGSNQPQHF. This chain links TRBV2 with TRBJ1-5; the D is unclear. This CDR3 has 14 amino acids. Germline CDR1 is SNHLY and CDR2 is FYNNEI. Trimming took 4 bases from V and 0 from J, leaving 7 bases between them.

Only a few counts were recorded for this clone. The rearrangement links TRBV7-8 to TRBJ1-2; possibly TRBD1 for D (5 bases). The germline CDR1 and CDR2 sequences are SGHVS and FQNEAQ. This CDR3 is 14 amino acids long. Trimming removed 4 bases from V and 4 bases from J, with 13 bases in between. This CDR3 reads CASSSGDGSYGYTF. As DNA, the CDR3 is TGTGCCAGCAGCTCCGGGGACGGCTCCTATGGCTACACCTTC.

This chain joins TRBV5-6 and TRBJ1-1, with D tentatively TRBD1 (5 bases). The CDR3 is 18 amino acids. Trimming removed 4 bases at V and 6 bases at J, with 28 bases between. Germline CDR1 and CDR2: SGHDT and YYEEEE. CDR3 DNA: TGTGCCAGCAGCCCGAGAAGGGTCCCCCGCCTTAGGGGATCTGAAGCTTTCTTT. This sequence encodes CASSPRRVPRLRGSEAFF.

CDR3 nucleotides: TGTGCCACCAGTGAGGAGGTTTGGGGTCAGCCCCAGCATTTT. It yields the protein CATSEEVWGQPQHF. The chain joins TRBV24-1 to TRBJ1-5; D remains unclear. Germline CDR1 is KGHDR and CDR2 is SFDVKD. V lost 4 bases and J 6 bases, leaving 12 bases between the germline ends. CDR3 size: 14 residues.

V gene TRBV30 combines with J gene TRBJ2-7; D perhaps matches TRBD1 (5 bases). The CDR3 length is 13 residues. The germline V and J ends were trimmed by 2 bases and 5 bases, with 13 bases remaining between them. CDR1 and CDR2 (germline): GTSNPN, SVGIG (reference sequence). This CDR3 is CAWSPASRDEQYF. The CDR3 DNA is TGTGCCTGGAGTCCTGCCAGCAGGGACGAGCAGTACTTC.

The genes are TRBV3-1 (or the pseudogene TRBV3-2) and TRBJ1-5; D call uncertain. CDR3 size: 13 residues. Germline V gene lookup returns CDR1 LGHDT and CDR2 YNNKEL (reference sequence). V lost 2 bases and J lost 1, with 3 bases in between. The CDR3 region is CASSQRSNQPQHF. DNA of the CDR3: TGTGCCAGCAGCCAAAGAAGCAATCAGCCCCAGCATTTT.

This clone was seen a single time. The J gene is TRBJ2-7, the V gene TRBV10-2, with 8 bases that match TRBD1. The CDR3 has 15 amino acids. Germline trimming cut 6 bases from V and 0 bases from J; bases unmatched to any gene: 7. In germline, CDR1 is WSHSY, CDR2 SAAADI. The DNA for the CDR3 is TGCGCCAGCAGAGGGGGACAGGCAATCTCCTACGAGCAGTACTTC. It encodes CASRGGQAISYEQYF.

V gene TRBV10-3 combines with J gene TRBJ2-4, with D perhaps matching TRBD2 (5 bases). Per the germline V gene, CDR1 is ENHRY and CDR2 is SYGVKD. The CDR3 loop spans 14 amino acids. Trimming stripped 2 bases from V and 6 bases from J, with 11 bases between. CDR3 sequence: CAISETGAGNIQYF. The DNA for the CDR3 is TGTGCCATCAGTGAGACGGGTGCGGGAAACATTCAGTACTTC.

V usage is TRBV27 and J usage is TRBJ2-3, with D unresolved. V was pared by 7 bases and J by 0 bases, with 14 bases between. CDR1 is MNHEY, CDR2 SMNVEV, per germline (reference sequence). CDR3 size: 15 residues. The CDR3, as DNA: TGTGCCAGCAAACCCCGGGCTGCTAGCACAGATACGCAGTATTTT. Residues: CASKPRAASTDTQYF.

The chain carries TRBV7-2 and TRBJ1-4; D remains unclear. The CDR3 contains 13 residues. Germline CDR1 is SGHTA and CDR2 is FQGNSA. Deletions cut 5 bases from V and 5 bases from J, with 9 bases between. CDR3 residues: CASSPELNEKLFF. The CDR3 DNA sequence: TGTGCCAGCAGCCCGGAGCTAAATGAAAAACTGTTTTTT.

V and J are TRBV5-6 and TRBJ1-1; 11 bases fit TRBD1. The CDR3 is 17 amino acids. With 2 bases clipped from V and 4 bases from J, the junction kept 10 bases outside the gene matches. Looked up from germline, CDR1 is SGHDT and CDR2 is YYEEEE. In nucleotides, the CDR3 is TGTGCCAGCAGCTTTCGGACAGGGGGCTTGAGGATCACTGAAGCTTTCTTT. Amino acids: CASSFRTGGLRITEAFF.

V is TRBV18 and J is TRBJ2-2; D uncertain. CDR1 and CDR2 from the germline V gene are KGHSH and LQKENI. The germline V and J ends were trimmed by 2 bases and 7 bases, with 8 bases remaining between them. The CDR3 consists of 13 residues. CDR3 sequence: CASSPGNGGELFF. The CDR3 DNA sequence: TGTGCCAGCTCACCAGGAAATGGCGGGGAGCTGTTTTTT.

V gene TRBV19 combines with J gene TRBJ2-4; D is possibly TRBD1 (5 bases). CDR1 and CDR2 from the germline V gene are LNHDA and SQIVND (reference sequence). This CDR3 comprises 17 residues. Trimming left V 3 bases short and J 0 bases short, with 15 bases between. The CDR3 sequence: CASSMVVGAGAKNIQYF. CDR3 sequence (DNA): TGTGCCAGTAGTATGGTAGTAGGGGCTGGAGCCAAAAACATTCAGTACTTC.

In its sample, this clone was seen once. This chain links TRBV5-6 with TRBJ1-2; the match to TRBD1 covers 7 bases. The CDR3 runs 14 residues. Per germline, CDR1 SGHDT and CDR2 YYEEEE. With V trimmed by 2 bases and J by 8 bases, 9 bases remained unmatched. The CDR3 loop reads CASSLSTGLRGYTF. The CDR3 coding sequence is TGTGCCAGCAGCTTATCGACAGGGTTAAGGGGCTACACCTTC. Combining the CDR3 with reference TRBV5-6 and TRBJ1-2 gives the whole variable domain DAGVTQSPTHLIKTRGQQVTLRCSPKSGHDTVSWYQQALGQGPQFIFQYYEEEERQRGNFPDRFSGHQFPNYSSELNVNALLLGDSALYLCASSLSTGLRGYTFGSGTRLTVV.

The table lists this clone with a few counts. This rearrangement joins TRBV28 to TRBJ2-7; D perhaps matches TRBD1 (6 bases). The CDR3 covers 14 residues. The germline V gene has CDR1 MDHEN and CDR2 SYDVKM. Trimming stripped 6 bases from V and 2 bases from J, with 14 bases between. The CDR3 spells CASRRQARAYEQYF. In DNA form, the CDR3 reads TGTGCCAGCAGGAGACAGGCCCGGGCCTACGAGCAGTACTTC.

This clone was detected only a few times. V is TRBV7-2 and J is TRBJ2-7; 8 positions agree with TRBD2. This CDR3 comprises 14 residues. Germline V CDR1 and CDR2: SGHTA, FQGNSA. V lost 5 bases, J lost 0 bases, and 3 bases stayed unmatched. The CDR3 nucleotides are TGTGCCAGCAGCGCACGGGAGGGCTCCTACGAGCAGTACTTC. Its protein is CASSAREGSYEQYF.

The chain carries TRBV5-1 and TRBJ1-1, with D possibly TRBD1 on 6 matching bases. The CDR3 is 14 residues long. Germline lookup yields CDR1 SGHRS and CDR2 YFSETQ. The ends were cut back, 2 bases at V and 3 bases at J, with 11 bases in the middle. The CDR3 bases are TGCGCCAGCAGCTTACAGGGAAAGGACACTGAAGCTTTCTTT. Translation gives CASSLQGKDTEAFF.

The V gene is TRBV6-4, the J gene TRBJ1-1; TRBD1 matches 7 bases. There are 16 residues in the CDR3. Losses at the gene ends were 5 bases for V and 0 bases for J; bases not matched to a gene: 9. Germline lookup yields CDR1 MRHNA and CDR2 SNTAGT. The DNA of the CDR3 is TGTGCCAGCAGTACCCGGGAGGACAGGATGAACACTGAAGCTTTCTTT. Its protein is CASSTREDRMNTEAFF.

The rearrangement links TRBV30 to TRBJ1-2, with TRBD1 matching 10 bases. There are 12 residues in the CDR3. Germline trimming cut 7 bases from V and 2 bases from J; bases unmatched to any gene: 1. CDR1 is GTSNPN, CDR2 SVGIG, per germline (reference sequence). CDR3: CALGQGNYGYTF. DNA of the CDR3: TGTGCCTTGGGACAGGGGAACTATGGCTACACCTTC.

In its sample, this clone was seen once. The chain has TRBV4-3 and TRBJ2-1; 7 bases align to TRBD1. Germline CDR1 and CDR2: LGHNA and YSLEER. After removal of 4 bases from V and 5 bases from J, the junction contained 14 bases not matched to a gene. The CDR3 consists of 17 residues. CDR3 nucleotides: TGCGCCAGCAGCCCGCGAGCTCCGGGACAGCCTAACAATGAGCAGTTCTTC. Residues: CASSPRAPGQPNNEQFF.

V is TRBV6-5 and J is TRBJ2-7; D may be TRBD2 (5 bases). The CDR3 loop spans 14 amino acids. V lost 6 bases to trimming and J lost 3 bases, with 15 bases between them. Germline V CDR1 and CDR2: MNHEY, SVGAGI. This CDR3 is CASSTILGSYEQYF. CDR3 coding DNA: TGTGCCAGCAGCACCATTCTTGGGAGCTACGAGCAGTACTTC.

J is TRBJ1-2 and V is TRBV2; D is ambiguous. Germline CDR1 and CDR2: SNHLY and FYNNEI. This CDR3 contains 11 residues. V dropped 4 bases and J dropped 7 bases, with 7 bases sitting between them. CDR3 in DNA: TGTGCCAGCAGTGTTAAAAGTGGCTACACCTTC. It translates to CASSVKSGYTF.

The chain carries TRBV11-2 and TRBJ2-6; D remains unclear. Germline values: CDR1 SGHAT, CDR2 FQNNGV. This CDR3 region has 15 residues. The V and J ends lost 0 bases and 2 bases respectively, with 5 bases between them. The chain's CDR3 is CASSLDRPGANVLTF. The CDR3 nucleotides read TGTGCCAGCAGCTTAGATCGCCCTGGGGCCAACGTCCTGACTTTC.

The chain links TRBV7-9 to TRBJ1-1; a weak D match, TRBD1 (6 bases). Trimming took 5 bases from V and 0 from J, leaving 19 bases between them. The germline V gene encodes CDR1 SEHNR and CDR2 FQNEAQ (reference sequence). CDR3 length: 17 residues. CDR3 loop: CASSPRQERVVNTEAFF. As DNA, the CDR3 is TGTGCCAGCAGCCCCAGACAGGAACGCGTGGTGAACACTGAAGCTTTCTTT.

The sample holds one count of this clone. The genes are TRBV30 and TRBJ2-7, with 8 positions matching TRBD1. The junction had 8 bases not matched to a gene; V was cut back by 0 bases and J by 7 bases. Germline V gives CDR1 GTSNPN, CDR2 SVGIG (reference sequence). This CDR3 spans 14 amino acids. The CDR3 DNA follows: TGTGCCTGGAGTGTAGAAGCAGGGGGCGTAGAGCAGTACTTC. This encodes CAWSVEAGGVEQYF.

The chain couples TRBV24-1 to TRBJ2-1; the D is unclear. This CDR3 comprises 16 residues. The germline gives CDR1 KGHDR, CDR2 SFDVKD. V gave up 1 base and J gave up 7 bases, with 16 bases separating them. The CDR3 is CATSDLMGPAGNEQFF. CDR3 coding DNA: TGTGCCACCAGTGATTTAATGGGTCCCGCTGGGAATGAGCAGTTCTTC.

The V and J genes are TRBV19 and TRBJ2-1; D not certain. Germline values: CDR1 LNHDA, CDR2 SQIVND (reference sequence). The CDR3 length is 15 residues. Trimming took off 3 bases at V and 2 bases at J, with 11 bases between the two ends. CDR3 bases: TGTGCCAGTAGTATTCTTGCAAGCGCCTACAATGAGCAGTTCTTC. This gives the protein CASSILASAYNEQFF.

The chain carries TRBV6-6 and TRBJ1-2; D may be TRBD1 (6 bases). The CDR3 contains 14 residues. The germline CDR1 and CDR2 sequences are MNHNY and SVGAGI (reference sequence). V shed 9 bases and J shed 8 bases, with 22 bases lying between them. CDR3 DNA sequence: TGTGCCAGTTACCCTATCGGGGGGGCTGGAGGCTACACCTTC. This translates into CASYPIGGAGGYTF.

CDR3 DNA sequence: TGTGCCAGTAGTCGACTCGGGACCGCGATCGGCAATCAGCCCCAGCATTTT. This codes for CASSRLGTAIGNQPQHF. The chain employs TRBV19 and TRBJ1-5, with D possibly matching TRBD1 (5 bases). This CDR3 is 17 amino acids long. V lost 5 bases and J lost 2, with 19 bases in between. In germline, CDR1 is LNHDA, CDR2 SQIVND (reference sequence). The whole variable domain, remainder taken from reference TRBV19 and TRBJ1-5, is DGGITQSPKYLFRKEGQNVTLSCEQNLNHDAMYWYRQDPGQGLRLIYYSQIVNDFQKGDIAEGYSVSREKKESFPLTVTSAQKNPTAFYLCASSRLGTAIGNQPQHFGDGTRLSIL.